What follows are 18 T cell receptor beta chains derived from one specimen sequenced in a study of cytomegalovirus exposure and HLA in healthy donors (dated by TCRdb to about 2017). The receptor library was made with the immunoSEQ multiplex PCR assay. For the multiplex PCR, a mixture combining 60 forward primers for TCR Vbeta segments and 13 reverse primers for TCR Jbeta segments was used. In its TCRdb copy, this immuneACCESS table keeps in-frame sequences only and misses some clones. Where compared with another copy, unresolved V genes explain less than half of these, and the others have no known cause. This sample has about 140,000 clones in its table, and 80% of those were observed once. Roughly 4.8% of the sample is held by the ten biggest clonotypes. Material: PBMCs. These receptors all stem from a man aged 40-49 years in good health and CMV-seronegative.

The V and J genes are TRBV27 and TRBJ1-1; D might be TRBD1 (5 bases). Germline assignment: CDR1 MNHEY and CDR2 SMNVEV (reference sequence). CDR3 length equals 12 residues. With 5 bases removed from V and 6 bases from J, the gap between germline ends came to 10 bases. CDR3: CASSTGVSEAFF. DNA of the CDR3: TGTGCCAGCAGTACAGGAGTATCTGAAGCTTTCTTT.

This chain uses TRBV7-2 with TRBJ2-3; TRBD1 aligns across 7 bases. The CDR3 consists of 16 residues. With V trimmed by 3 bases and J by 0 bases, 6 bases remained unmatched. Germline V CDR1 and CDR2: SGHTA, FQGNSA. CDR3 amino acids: CASSLLDRLSTDTQYF. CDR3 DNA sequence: TGTGCCAGCAGCTTGCTGGACAGGCTAAGCACAGATACGCAGTATTTT.

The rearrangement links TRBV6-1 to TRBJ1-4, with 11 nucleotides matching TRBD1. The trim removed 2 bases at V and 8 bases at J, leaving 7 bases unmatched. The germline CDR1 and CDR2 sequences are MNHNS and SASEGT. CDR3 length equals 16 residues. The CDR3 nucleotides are TGTGCCAGCAGTGAACGGGACAGGGGGTCTGTCGAAAAACTGTTTTTT. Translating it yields CASSERDRGSVEKLFF.

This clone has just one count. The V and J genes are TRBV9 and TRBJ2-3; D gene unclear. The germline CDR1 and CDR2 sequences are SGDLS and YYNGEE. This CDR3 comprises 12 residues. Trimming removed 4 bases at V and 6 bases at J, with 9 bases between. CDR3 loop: CASSPSPDTQYF. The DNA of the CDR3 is TGTGCCAGCAGCCCCTCCCCGGATACGCAGTATTTT.

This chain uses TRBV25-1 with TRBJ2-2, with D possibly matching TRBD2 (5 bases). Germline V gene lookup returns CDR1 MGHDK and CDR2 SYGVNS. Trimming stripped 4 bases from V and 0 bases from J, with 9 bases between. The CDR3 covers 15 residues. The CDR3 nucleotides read TGTGCCAGCAGTGTCACGGGAACGAACACCGGGGAGCTGTTTTTT. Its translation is CASSVTGTNTGELFF.

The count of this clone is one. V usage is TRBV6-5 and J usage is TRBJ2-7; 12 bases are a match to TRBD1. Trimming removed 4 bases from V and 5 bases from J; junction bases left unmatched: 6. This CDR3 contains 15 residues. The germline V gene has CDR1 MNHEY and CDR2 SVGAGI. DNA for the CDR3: TGTGCCAGCAGTTCTCCCGGGACAGGGGGCGACGAGCAGTACTTC. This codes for CASSSPGTGGDEQYF.

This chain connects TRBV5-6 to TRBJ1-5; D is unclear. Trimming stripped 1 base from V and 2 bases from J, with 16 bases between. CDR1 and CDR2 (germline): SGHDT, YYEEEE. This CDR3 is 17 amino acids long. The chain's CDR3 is CASSLKQSEVGNQPQHF. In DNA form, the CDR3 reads TGTGCCAGCAGCTTGAAACAGTCCGAAGTTGGCAATCAGCCCCAGCATTTT.

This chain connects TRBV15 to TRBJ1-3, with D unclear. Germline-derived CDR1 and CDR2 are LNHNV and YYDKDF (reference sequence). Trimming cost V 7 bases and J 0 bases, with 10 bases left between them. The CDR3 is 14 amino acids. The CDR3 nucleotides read TGTGCCACCAAAGAGGTCCGCTCTGGAAACACCATATATTTT. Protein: CATKEVRSGNTIYF.

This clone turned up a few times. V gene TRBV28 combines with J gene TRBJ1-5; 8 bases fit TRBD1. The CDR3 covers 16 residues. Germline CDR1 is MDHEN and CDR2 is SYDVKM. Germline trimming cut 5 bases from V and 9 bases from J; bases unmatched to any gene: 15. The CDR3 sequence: CASSPGTGPNQRPQHF. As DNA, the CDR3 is TGTGCCAGCAGTCCAGGGACAGGCCCCAATCAGAGGCCCCAGCATTTT. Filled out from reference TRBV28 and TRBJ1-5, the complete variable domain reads DVKVTQSSRYLVKRTGEKVFLECVQDMDHENMFWYRQDPGLGLRLIYFSYDVKMKEKGDIPEGYSVSREKKERFSLILESASTNQTSMYLCASSPGTGPNQRPQHFGDGTRLSIL.

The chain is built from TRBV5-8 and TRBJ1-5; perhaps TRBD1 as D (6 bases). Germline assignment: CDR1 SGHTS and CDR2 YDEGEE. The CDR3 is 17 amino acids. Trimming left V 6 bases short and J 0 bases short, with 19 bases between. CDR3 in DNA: TGTGCCAGCAAACACGCCCTACAGGGACGTAGCAATCAGCCCCAGCATTTT. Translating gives CASKHALQGRSNQPQHF. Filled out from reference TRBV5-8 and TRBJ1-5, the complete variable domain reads EAGVTQSPTHLIKTRGQQATLRCSPISGHTSVYWYQQALGLGLQFLLWYDEGEERNRGNFPPRFSGRQFPNYSSELNVNALELEDSALYLCASKHALQGRSNQPQHFGDGTRLSIL.

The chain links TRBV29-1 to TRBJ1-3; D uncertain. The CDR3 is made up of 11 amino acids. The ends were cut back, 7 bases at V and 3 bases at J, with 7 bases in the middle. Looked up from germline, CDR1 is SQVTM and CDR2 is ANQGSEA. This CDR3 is CSGRGGNTIYF. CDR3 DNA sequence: TGCAGCGGCCGCGGTGGAAACACCATATATTTT.

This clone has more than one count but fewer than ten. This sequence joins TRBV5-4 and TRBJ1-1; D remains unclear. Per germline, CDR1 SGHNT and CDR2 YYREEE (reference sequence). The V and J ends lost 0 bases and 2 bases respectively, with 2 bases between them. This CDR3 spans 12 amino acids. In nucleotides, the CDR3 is TGTGCCAGCAGCTTGGCTAACACTGAAGCTTTCTTT. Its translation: CASSLANTEAFF.

The CDR3: CASSIDLGLYNEQFF. In nucleotides, the CDR3 is TGTGCCAGTAGTATTGATTTGGGACTCTACAATGAGCAGTTCTTC. This chain connects TRBV19 to TRBJ2-1, with D tentatively TRBD2 (6 bases). The CDR3 length is 15 residues. V lost 3 bases and J 3 bases, leaving 12 bases between the germline ends. Germline CDR1 is LNHDA and CDR2 is SQIVND (reference sequence).

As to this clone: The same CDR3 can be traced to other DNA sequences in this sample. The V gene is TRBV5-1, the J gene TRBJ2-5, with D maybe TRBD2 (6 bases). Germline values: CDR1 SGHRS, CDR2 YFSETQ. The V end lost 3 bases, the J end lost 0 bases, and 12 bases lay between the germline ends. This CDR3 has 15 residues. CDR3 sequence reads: CASSSPRDYQETQYF. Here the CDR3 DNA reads TGCGCCAGCAGCTCCCCCCGGGACTACCAAGAGACCCAGTACTTC.

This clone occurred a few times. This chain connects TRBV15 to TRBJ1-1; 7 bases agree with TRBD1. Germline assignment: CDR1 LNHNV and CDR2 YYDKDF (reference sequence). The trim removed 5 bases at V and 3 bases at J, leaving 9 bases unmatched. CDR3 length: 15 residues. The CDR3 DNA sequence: TGTGCCACCAGCGAGAGACAGGGCGGCCACACTGAAGCTTTCTTT. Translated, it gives CATSERQGGHTEAFF. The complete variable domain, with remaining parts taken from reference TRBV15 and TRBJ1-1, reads DAMVIQNPRYQVTQFGKPVTLSCSQTLNHNVMYWYQQKSSQAPKLLFHYYDKDFNNEADTPDNFQSRRPNTSFCFLDIRSPGLGDTAMYLCATSERQGGHTEAFFGQGTRLTVV.

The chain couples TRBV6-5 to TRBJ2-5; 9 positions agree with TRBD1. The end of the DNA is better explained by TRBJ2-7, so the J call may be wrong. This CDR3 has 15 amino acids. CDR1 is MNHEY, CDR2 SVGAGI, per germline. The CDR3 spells CASSRRDRDSYEQYF. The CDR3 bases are TGTGCCAGCAGTAGAAGGGACAGGGACTCCTACGAGCAGTACTTC.

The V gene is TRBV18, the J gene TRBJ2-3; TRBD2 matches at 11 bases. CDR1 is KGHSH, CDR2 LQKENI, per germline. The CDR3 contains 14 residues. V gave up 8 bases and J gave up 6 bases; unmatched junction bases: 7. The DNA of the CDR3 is TGTGCCAGCCACCTCGGACTAGCGGGTGATACGCAGTATTTT. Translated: CASHLGLAGDTQYF.

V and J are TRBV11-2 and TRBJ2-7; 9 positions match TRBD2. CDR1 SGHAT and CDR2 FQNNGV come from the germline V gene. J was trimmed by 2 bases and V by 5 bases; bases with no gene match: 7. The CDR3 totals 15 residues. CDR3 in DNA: TGTGCCAGCAGCCTCCTTAGCGGGGGTGCCTACGAGCAGTACTTC. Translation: CASSLLSGGAYEQYF. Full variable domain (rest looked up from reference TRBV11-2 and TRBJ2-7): EAGVAQSPRYKIIEKRQSVAFWCNPISGHATLYWYQQILGQGPKLLIQFQNNGVVDDSQLPKDRFSAERLKGVDSTLKIQPAKLEDSAVYLCASSLLSGGAYEQYFGPGTRLTVT.